What follows is one T cell receptor beta chain and its context. This receptor's antigen is unknown. No much larger clone is present one base from it, and per-base qualities are unavailable. This sample is drawn from a study of blood T cell repertoires in COVID-19 (dated by TCRdb to 2018 to 2021). A note on the overall study: The collaborator samples originated in the United States, Italy and Spain and spanned the acute and convalescent phases of COVID-19. The sample metadata nearly always contained a de-identified subject ID, COVID-19 status, age in years and sex. A freely available public database, intended as a resource for researchers studying the immune response to SARS-CoV-2, is where the repertoires were released. The samples were drawn from two sources: the first 160 participants of the ongoing ImmuneRACE study, and fewer than 1,500 subjects contributed by 6 global collaborators. Where HLA class I and class II types were available, the types were taken from metadata supplied by the sample provider, not from assay-based typing. Subjects who had been exposed to COVID-19, were actively infected with it, or had recovered from it provided the deeply sampled blood TCRbeta repertoires that made up the dataset. The prospective study material was composed of cDNA or gDNA derived from T cells, B-cell-depleted T cells, or PBMCs. General conclusions and limits of the study: The amount of clinical and demographic metadata varied by source and participant and was provided uncurated.

Participants in the prospective study were aged roughly 18 to 100 years, lived in over 20 United States geographic areas, and enrolled through a virtual design. In the prospective study, cohorts were assigned on the basis of participant-reported clinical history obtained from a screening survey and a study questionnaire. Exposed participants had been in contact, within 2 weeks of entering the study, with a person who had a PCR-confirmed or clinician-diagnosed case of COVID-19. In the prospective study, mobile phlebotomists collected whole blood, serum and a nasopharyngeal or oropharyngeal swab from each participant. Additional blood draws and questionnaires over a 2-month period could optionally be provided by prospective study participants. Blood samples from the prospective study were shipped frozen or at room temperature prior to DNA extraction. TCRbeta CDR3 regions were amplified from genomic DNA using the immunoSEQ Assay, a bias-controlled multiplex PCR. Per the source publication's procedure: Within the assay, amplification of reference gene primers was used to estimate how many nucleated cells each sample contained. To quantify the absolute abundance of each unique TCRbeta CDR3 rearrangement, sequence reads were collapsed and filtered. For each sample, productive Simpson clonality was calculated by taking the square root of Simpson's diversity index across productive rearrangements. This immuneACCESS table, as held by TCRdb, lists in-frame sequences with V and J called but not all clones. Of the missing ones, under half trace to an unresolved V gene in checked studies; the others have no known cause. V, J and clone size were drawn from that table, and D and trimming were deduced from the DNA. This sample lists about 180,000 clones; 70% to 80% were detected once. The top ten constitute 13% to 15% of the sample.

Looking up the germline V gene (reference sequence) yields CDR1 MNHNY and CDR2 SVGAGI. From cysteine to phenylalanine, the CDR3 is 14 amino acids long. Only the CDR3 part of the read is kept: 42 bases, read in frame from the first base. Germline trimming: 5 bases from V, 7 bases from J; junction bases outside gene matches: 6. The TCR was taken from a man aged 55 to 70 who had been exposed to COVID-19. The chain is made from TRBV6-6 and TRBJ1-5, with 9 bases matching TRBD1. Sequencing was carried out using PBMCs or T cells enriched from blood (not recorded which). The DNA reads TGTGCCAGCAGTATACAGGGGGCAGGACAGCCCCAGCATTTT. Translated, it reads CASSIQGAGQPQHF.